The subject of this entry is one T cell receptor (beta chain). Its antigen is as yet unknown. This sample is part of a study of lymphopenia after photon versus proton radiotherapy. Findings of the study overall: After the lymphocyte nadir, photon-treated repertoires showed oligoclonal expansion, especially of CD8+ Temra cells.

Sequencing used immunoSEQ multiplex PCR; TCRdb keeps in-frame clones, though not all of them. The sample carries about 40,000 clones, 85% to 90% recorded once. This CDR3 region has 15 residues. Trimming took 2 bases from V and 0 from J, leaving 13 bases between them. Germline CDR1 reads GTSNPN; CDR2 reads SVGIG (reference sequence). This TCR came from a man aged 50 to 60 with gastric cancer. This chain joins TRBV30 and TRBJ1-1, with D tentatively TRBD1 (6 bases). Sequenced here: peripheral blood, sampled from a patient treated with photon-based radiotherapy. The CDR3 DNA reads TGTGCCTGGAGTCCTGGACAGCTCATGAACACTGAAGCTTTCTTT. Encoded protein: CAWSPGQLMNTEAFF.